Described below is a single TCR beta chain sequence and its context. Its specificity is not known. The data were obtained in a study of PD-L1 blockade in urothelial cancer. Study-level results: At 3 weeks on treatment, tumor-associated clones expanded more with durable benefit.

TCRdb's copy holds only in-frame clones and misses some; the assay was immunoSEQ multiplex PCR. The table shows 75,000 to 95,000 clones, with over 90% occurring only once. The receptor's source is a man between 60 and 70 years old with urothelial cancer. The sequencing used PBMCs, collected around atezolizumab (anti-PD-L1) treatment.

This CDR3 is CASSLGLQNDSPLHF. CDR3 DNA sequence: TGTGCCAGCAGCTTGGGGCTACAGAACGATTCACCCCTCCACTTT. This sequence joins TRBV5-4 and TRBJ1-6; D unresolved. Germline V lookup: CDR1 SGHNT, CDR2 YYREEE (reference sequence). V was clipped by 0 bases and J by 8 bases, with 12 bases between them. The CDR3 is 15 amino acids.